The 30 T cell receptor beta chains listed next were all sequenced from one sample in a study of T cells in Graves' hyperthyroidism and ophthalmopathy (dated by TCRdb to 2018 to 2020). Library creation used multiplex PCR. Sequencing instrument: Illumina HiSeq 2000. The TCR beta CDR3 regions were amplified from the RNA transcripts. The first round of RT-PCR for the TCR CDR3 was performed with the HTBI primer set and the Qiagen OneStep RT-PCR kit. Using fastp trimming at Q25 and MiXCR clonotype assembly, TCRdb reanalyzed the public sequencing data and kept in-frame beta chains. Rows are combined by CDR3 protein, so each entry shows the most common genes and DNA. The sample includes roughly 350,000 distinct CDR3 sequences, with approximately 15% observed a single time. The ten biggest clones cover 15% to 20% of the sample. Sequencing input: blood. The receptors derive from a woman under 40 with Graves' ophthalmopathy.

At least ten counts were recorded for this clonotype. CDR3 sequence (DNA): TGCGCCAGCAGCTCCGACCGACTAGCGGGGGAAGAGACCCAGTACTTC. This translates into CASSSDRLAGEETQYF. The J gene is TRBJ2-5, the V gene TRBV5-1; 12 bases align to TRBD2. Trimming removed 3 bases from V and 3 bases from J; junction bases left unmatched: 6. The CDR3 covers 16 residues. Germline V gene data show CDR1 as SGHRS and CDR2 as YFSETQ.

The table lists this clonotype with many counts. This chain uses TRBV12-3 or TRBV12-4 with TRBJ1-2; 8 bases are shared with TRBD1. Germline trimming cut 6 bases from V and 0 bases from J; bases unmatched to any gene: 6. The CDR3 consists of 15 residues. The CDR3 sequence is CASSQWDRPNYGYTF. CDR3 DNA sequence: TGTGCCAGCAGCCAATGGGACAGGCCTAACTATGGCTACACCTTC.

This clonotype was seen repeatedly, ten times or more. The chain couples TRBV5-1 to TRBJ2-7; no reliable D call. The CDR3 is 14 residues long. CDR1 SGHRS and CDR2 YFSETQ come from the germline V gene. V was cut by 4 bases and J by 1 base, with 12 bases left in between. The chain's CDR3 is CASSVSSGSYEQYF. The CDR3 DNA reads as TGCGCCAGCAGCGTCTCTAGTGGGTCCTACGAGCAGTACTTC.

At least ten counts were recorded for this clonotype. The chain joins TRBV2 to TRBJ2-7; TRBD2 might be the D (6 bases). Germline V gene data show CDR1 as SNHLY and CDR2 as FYNNEI. V was clipped by 1 base and J by 7 bases, with 14 bases between them. There are 14 residues in the CDR3. Written as DNA, the CDR3 is TGTGCCAGCAGTGAAGGTCTGTGGAGGGGAGAGCAGTACTTC. This sequence encodes CASSEGLWRGEQYF.

There are a few counts of this clonotype. The rearrangement joins TRBV6-5 to TRBJ1-1; D not certain. Germline V gene sequence: CDR1 MNHEY, CDR2 SVGAGI. V was clipped by 1 base and J by 1 base, with 7 bases between them. CDR3 length: 14 amino acids. The CDR3, as DNA: TGTGCCAGCAGTTACTTAGAGGAGAACACTGAAGCTTTCTTT. Its translation is CASSYLEENTEAFF.

This clonotype came up a few times. The chain joins TRBV15 to TRBJ1-1, with D hard to call. The CDR3 length is 13 residues. V lost 1 base, J lost 0 bases, and 3 bases lay in between. Germline values: CDR1 LNHNV, CDR2 YYDKDF (reference sequence). The CDR3 bases are TGTGCCACCAGCAGAGGGCTGAACACTGAAGCTTTCTTT. It is translated as CATSRGLNTEAFF. Complete variable domain (other parts from reference TRBV15 and TRBJ1-1): DAMVIQNPRYQVTQFGKPVTLSCSQTLNHNVMYWYQQKSSQAPKLLFHYYDKDFNNEADTPDNFQSRRPNTSFCFLDIRSPGLGDTAMYLCATSRGLNTEAFFGQGTRLTVV.

Note on this clonotype: A read error is possible here, since a much larger clone lies one base away. The chain has TRBV5-6 and TRBJ2-1; the match to TRBD1 covers 8 bases. The V segment lost 4 bases and the J segment 1 base; nucleotides outside the gene matches: 10. CDR1 and CDR2 from the germline V gene are SGHDT and YYEEEE. The CDR3 runs 17 residues. For the CDR3, the DNA is TGTGCCAGCAGCAGGTGGACAGGGTTGATATCCTACAATGAGCAGTTCTTC. Protein: CASSRWTGLISYNEQFF. The variable domain in full, with the rest retrieved from reference TRBV5-6 and TRBJ2-1, is DAGVTQSPTHLIKTRGQQVTLRCSPKSGHDTVSWYQQALGQGPQFIFQYYEEEERQRGNFPDRFSGHQFPNYSSELNVNALLLGDSALYLCASSRWTGLISYNEQFFGPGTRLTVL.

Worth noting for this clonotype: The conserved final phenylalanine or tryptophan is absent from the CDR3, which likely points to a read error. V gene TRBV7-3 combines with J gene TRBJ1-1, with 8 bases fitting TRBD1. The CDR3 loop spans 15 amino acids. The V gene's germline CDR1 is SGHTA and CDR2 FQGTGA. V lost 5 bases and J lost 3; bases outside the gene matches: 8. This chain's CDR3 is CASSPTGGAHTEAFL. The DNA of the CDR3 is TGTGCCAGCAGCCCCACAGGGGGGGCCCACACTGAAGCTTTCCTT.

This clonotype came up many times. The chain employs TRBV25-1 and TRBJ2-2, with D possibly TRBD1 on 6 matching bases. The CDR3 is 14 amino acids. Trimming took off 6 bases at V and 7 bases at J, with 15 bases between the two ends. Germline CDR1 and CDR2: MGHDK and SYGVNS. CDR3 residues: CASRENRESGELFF. CDR3 coding DNA: TGTGCCAGCAGAGAAAACAGGGAGAGCGGGGAGCTGTTTTTT.

This clonotype was counted many times. The chain combines TRBV7-8 with TRBJ2-5, with D possibly TRBD2 on 6 matching bases. Deletions cut 6 bases from V and 3 bases from J, with 11 bases between. CDR3 length: 13 amino acids. Germline V gene data show CDR1 as SGHVS and CDR2 as FQNEAQ. The DNA for the CDR3 is TGTGCCAGCAGTGGAGGGACCAAAGAGACCCAGTACTTC. It translates to CASSGGTKETQYF.

The chain uses TRBV20-1 and TRBJ2-2; TRBD1 aligns across 7 bases. The V gene end was trimmed by 4 bases and the J gene end by 4 bases; junction bases not matched to a gene: 6. Germline V gene lookup returns CDR1 DFQATT and CDR2 SNEGSKA (reference sequence). The CDR3 length is 14 residues. In DNA form, the CDR3 reads TGCAGTGCTAAAAGGGGGCGGTTCACCGGGGAGCTGTTTTTT. Protein product: CSAKRGRFTGELFF.

The chain recombines TRBV15 with TRBJ1-3; D is perhaps TRBD1 (5 bases). Trimming took off 3 bases at V and 9 bases at J, with 21 bases between the two ends. The V gene's germline CDR1 is LNHNV and CDR2 YYDKDF (reference sequence). The CDR3 is 16 amino acids. The CDR3 region is CATSSSNSSGVITIYF. CDR3 bases: TGTGCCACCAGCAGTTCGAACAGCTCGGGGGTGATCACCATATATTTT.

This clonotype was counted at least ten times. The rearrangement uses TRBV12-3 or TRBV12-4 and TRBJ2-3, with D perhaps matching TRBD1 (6 bases). The CDR3 has 13 amino acids. The V and J ends lost 6 bases and 6 bases respectively, with 13 bases between them. CDR3 residues: CASSHSQGDTQYF. Written as DNA, the CDR3 is TGTGCCAGCAGCCACTCCCAGGGGGATACGCAGTATTTT.

This chain connects TRBV29-1 to TRBJ2-7; D not certain. The CDR3 contains 12 residues. Germline CDR1 and CDR2: SQVTM and ANQGSEA. The V and J ends lost 4 bases and 2 bases respectively, with 9 bases between them. The CDR3 DNA is TGCAGCGTTGCCGACGGCACCTACGAGCAGTACTTC. Amino acid sequence: CSVADGTYEQYF.

This clonotype was observed a few times. A much larger clonotype is one base distant, so this may be a read error. The chain uses TRBV6-1 and TRBJ2-1; TRBD1 might be the D (6 bases). Per germline, CDR1 MNHNS and CDR2 SASEGT. There are 16 residues in the CDR3. The CDR3 reads CASSEEVWAGENEQLF. The CDR3 coding sequence is TGTGCCAGCAGTGAAGAGGTGTGGGCAGGGGAGAATGAGCAGCTCTTC.

This clonotype was observed at least ten times. This chain connects TRBV12-3 or TRBV12-4 to TRBJ1-5; 7 bases line up with TRBD1. The V segment lost 6 bases and the J segment 3 bases; nucleotides outside the gene matches: 5. The CDR3 contains 14 residues. The CDR3 spells CASRTGQANQPQHF. In DNA, the CDR3 is TGTGCCAGCAGGACCGGACAGGCCAATCAGCCCCAGCATTTT.

V and J are TRBV3-1 and TRBJ2-2, with 9 nucleotides matching TRBD2. CDR1 and CDR2 (germline): LGHDT, YNNKEL (reference sequence). Trimming removed 3 bases from V and 0 bases from J; junction bases left unmatched: 5. The CDR3 length is 17 residues. This CDR3 is CASSQPVAGANTGELFF. In DNA, the CDR3 is TGTGCCAGCAGCCAGCCCGTAGCGGGGGCGAACACCGGGGAGCTGTTTTTT. Full variable domain (missing parts from reference TRBV3-1 and TRBJ2-2): DTAVSQTPKYLVTQMGNDKSIKCEQNLGHDTMYWYKQDSKKFLKIMFSYNNKELIINETVPNRFSPKSPDKAHLNLHINSLELGDSAVYFCASSQPVAGANTGELFFGEGSRLTVL.

This clonotype was detected ten times or more. The J gene is TRBJ2-3, the V gene TRBV20-1; a weak D match, TRBD2 (5 bases). The V gene's germline CDR1 is DFQATT and CDR2 SNEGSKA (reference sequence). Trimming removed 3 bases from V and 1 base from J, with 8 bases in between. This CDR3 contains 13 residues. CDR3 nucleotides: TGCAGTGCTAGCGGGGAGCGCACAGATACGCAGTATTTT. It specifies CSASGERTDTQYF.

This clonotype has a single count. This sequence may be a read error, since a much larger clone differs from it by one base. This CDR3 reads CASSSIGVNEKLFF. Written as DNA, the CDR3 is TGCGCCAGCAGCTCGATAGGGGTAAATGAAAAACTGTTTTTT. The V and J genes are TRBV5-1 and TRBJ1-4; D may be TRBD1 (5 bases). The CDR3 contains 14 residues. Trimming shortened V by 3 bases and J by 5 bases, and 11 bases separated the two germline ends. The germline gives CDR1 SGHRS, CDR2 YFSETQ.

J is TRBJ2-5 and V is TRBV2, with D perhaps matching TRBD2 (7 bases). V was cut by 0 bases and J by 3 bases, with 20 bases left in between. The CDR3 contains 18 residues. Germline V gene lookup returns CDR1 SNHLY and CDR2 FYNNEI. In DNA, the CDR3 is TGTGCCAGCAGTGAAGCGGGGGGGGGGGGGCGGACTGAAGAGACCCAGTACTTC. Protein sequence: CASSEAGGGGRTEETQYF.

The rearrangement uses TRBV6-8 and TRBJ1-2, with 12 bases that match TRBD1. There are 20 residues in the CDR3. The germline CDR1 and CDR2 sequences are MNHGY and SAAAGT. With V trimmed by 2 bases and J by 0 bases, 13 bases remained unmatched. CDR3 DNA sequence: TGTGCCAGCAGTTACACCCCCCGGGACAGGGGGCGGAGAACTAACTATGGCTACACCTTC. Amino acids: CASSYTPRDRGRRTNYGYTF.

This clonotype was seen repeatedly, ten times or more. The chain has TRBV6-5 and TRBJ1-5; TRBD1 might be the D (6 bases). CDR3 length: 15 residues. Trimming left V 2 bases short and J 2 bases short, with 10 bases between. Germline V CDR1 and CDR2: MNHEY, SVGAGI. The CDR3 is CASSYQAGGNQPQHF. Written as DNA, the CDR3 is TGTGCCAGCAGTTACCAGGCAGGGGGCAATCAGCCCCAGCATTTT.

In nucleotides, the CDR3 is TGCAGTGCTAAGGGCGGGGGGGAGACCCAGTACTTC. As protein: CSAKGGGETQYF. The chain has TRBV20-1 and TRBJ2-5; 8 positions agree with TRBD2. The CDR3 covers 12 residues. The germline V gene encodes CDR1 DFQATT and CDR2 SNEGSKA (reference sequence). The J segment lost 5 bases and the V segment lost 4 bases, leaving 3 bases of the junction unmatched.

This clonotype has just a few counts. It may be a read error: a sequence one base away is much more abundant. In nucleotides, the CDR3 is TGTGCCAGCAGGTTTACGAGGGCTGGGGCCAACGTCCTGACTTTC. Its protein product is CASRFTRAGANVLTF. The V gene is TRBV28, the J gene TRBJ2-6, with D tentatively TRBD2 (5 bases). The V gene's germline CDR1 is MDHEN and CDR2 SYDVKM. V dropped 6 bases and J dropped 2 bases, with 11 bases sitting between them. This CDR3 has 15 amino acids. The complete variable domain, with remaining parts taken from reference TRBV28 and TRBJ2-6, reads DVKVTQSSRYLVKRTGEKVFLECVQDMDHENMFWYRQDPGLGLRLIYFSYDVKMKEKGDIPEGYSVSREKKERFSLILESASTNQTSMYLCASRFTRAGANVLTFGAGSRLTVL.

This clonotype was counted at least ten times. This sequence joins TRBV7-8 and TRBJ2-7; the D is unclear. CDR3 size: 12 residues. Trimming stripped 5 bases from V and 2 bases from J, with 7 bases between. Germline assignment: CDR1 SGHVS and CDR2 FQNEAQ. The CDR3, as DNA: TGTGCCAGCAGCCCCACCCCCTACGAGCAGTACTTC. This gives the protein CASSPTPYEQYF. The entire variable domain, with the rest obtained from reference TRBV7-8 and TRBJ2-7, is as follows: GAGVSQSPRYKVAKRGQDVALRCDPISGHVSLFWYQQALGQGPEFLTYFQNEAQLDKSGLPSDRFFAERPEGSVSTLKIQRTQQEDSAVYLCASSPTPYEQYFGPGTRLTVT.

This clonotype turned up a few times. The gene calls are TRBV10-1 and TRBJ2-7, with 9 bases matching TRBD2. CDR3 length: 14 residues. V lost 5 bases to trimming and J lost 4 bases; unmatched junction nucleotides: 6. Germline loops: CDR1 WNHNN, CDR2 SYGVQD (reference sequence). The CDR3 loop is CASSNSGGRYEQYF. The CDR3 DNA is TGCGCCAGCAGTAATAGCGGGGGTCGGTACGAGCAGTACTTC.

This clonotype was picked up a small number of times. The chain recombines TRBV14 with TRBJ1-2, with 8 bases identical to TRBD1. The V segment lost 1 base and the J segment 4 bases; nucleotides outside the gene matches: 17. This CDR3 is 19 amino acids long. Germline V CDR1 and CDR2: SGHDN, FVKESK. This chain's CDR3 is CASSQGPRGRAALGYGYTF. The CDR3 nucleotides are TGTGCCAGCAGCCAAGGACCCAGGGGGCGCGCGGCCCTAGGCTATGGCTACACCTTC.

There are many counts of this clonotype. This chain links TRBV2 with TRBJ2-7, with D perhaps matching TRBD1 (5 bases). Trimming took off 4 bases at V and 3 bases at J, with 10 bases between the two ends. In germline, CDR1 is SNHLY, CDR2 FYNNEI. CDR3 size: 13 residues. In DNA form, the CDR3 reads TGTGCCAGCAGTGGAGACAGTGGCTACGAGCAGTACTTC. Translation gives CASSGDSGYEQYF.

In regard to this clonotype: One end of the junction is discordant with germline, which a read error may explain. This rearrangement joins TRBV7-2 to TRBJ2-7; D is unresolved. CDR3 length equals 12 residues. Germline values: CDR1 SGHTA, CDR2 FQGNSA. The CDR3 loop is CASSPVPYEQCF. The CDR3, as DNA: TGTGCCAGCAGCCCCGTTCCCTACGAGCAGTGCTTC.

The gene calls are TRBV2 and TRBJ1-5; TRBD1 matches 12 bases. The CDR3 contains 16 residues. With V trimmed by 6 bases and J by 4 bases, 7 bases remained unmatched. Germline V CDR1 and CDR2: SNHLY, FYNNEI. CDR3 nucleotide sequence: TGTGCCAGCAGGTCAGGGACAGGGGGCGGTAATCAGCCCCAGCATTTT. It translates to CASRSGTGGGNQPQHF.